The 24 T cell receptor beta chains below come from one sample, sequenced in a study of blood T cell repertoires in COVID-19. Some clones are missing from TCRdb's copy, which holds only in-frame ones; the method was immunoSEQ multiplex PCR. The data contain roughly 290,000 clones, around 87% of them singletons. The sequenced sample consisted of peripheral blood. The receptors shown here come from a woman in her forties or fifties who had recovered from COVID-19.

J is TRBJ1-3 and V is TRBV20-1; D unclear. The V gene's germline CDR1 is DFQATT and CDR2 SNEGSKA (reference sequence). Trimming shortened V by 3 bases and J by 2 bases, and 5 bases separated the two germline ends. The CDR3 has 12 amino acids. The CDR3 DNA follows: TGCAGTGCTAGTTTCACTGGAAACACCATATATTTT. This gives the protein CSASFTGNTIYF.

CDR3 nucleotides: TGTGCCAGCAGTGAAAGGACTAGCGGGAGGGTGAGCTCCTACAATGAGCAGTTCTTC. Residues: CASSERTSGRVSSYNEQFF. The V and J genes are TRBV6-1 and TRBJ2-1, with 15 bases fitting TRBD2. The V gene's germline CDR1 is MNHNS and CDR2 SASEGT. The J segment lost 0 bases and the V segment lost 2 bases, leaving 5 bases of the junction unmatched. The CDR3 is made up of 19 amino acids.

The CDR3 coding sequence is TGTGCCAGCAGCATGCGGGGACTCGTAAATGAGCAGTTCTTC. Its translation: CASSMRGLVNEQFF. This chain joins TRBV7-2 and TRBJ2-1; D might be TRBD2 (6 bases). The CDR3 is made up of 14 amino acids. V was trimmed by 5 bases and J by 7 bases, leaving 15 bases between them. The germline V gene has CDR1 SGHTA and CDR2 FQGNSA.

The rearrangement links TRBV3-1 (or the pseudogene TRBV3-2) to TRBJ2-7, with 9 bases fitting TRBD1. In germline, CDR1 is LGHDT, CDR2 YNNKEL (reference sequence). The CDR3 consists of 14 residues. V lost 5 bases and J lost 4; bases outside the gene matches: 6. Here the CDR3 reads CASSDGTGRYEQYF. In nucleotides, the CDR3 is TGTGCCAGCAGCGACGGGACAGGGAGGTACGAGCAGTACTTC.

J is TRBJ1-6 and V is TRBV30; 9 bases line up with TRBD1. The J segment lost 8 bases and the V segment lost 2 bases, leaving 7 bases of the junction unmatched. CDR1 and CDR2 from the germline V gene are GTSNPN and SVGIG (reference sequence). The CDR3 length is 15 residues. The CDR3 nucleotides read TGTGCCTGGAGTACCGGGACAGGGAGGGATTCACCCCTCCACTTT. Its translation: CAWSTGTGRDSPLHF.

A few counts support this clone. The genes are TRBV28 and TRBJ2-2; D possibly corresponds to TRBD2 (6 bases). V lost 8 bases to trimming and J lost 1 base, with 8 bases between them. There are 13 residues in the CDR3. Germline V gene sequence: CDR1 MDHEN, CDR2 SYDVKM. CDR3 DNA sequence: TGTGCCAGCCGGGGACTGAACACCGGGGAGCTGTTTTTT. Its protein product is CASRGLNTGELFF.

This clone was counted a single time. The rearrangement uses TRBV7-2 and TRBJ1-5; 9 bases align to TRBD1. With V trimmed by 2 bases and J by 7 bases, 9 bases remained unmatched. The CDR3 contains 16 residues. The germline V gene encodes CDR1 SGHTA and CDR2 FQGNSA. As DNA, the CDR3 is TGTGCCAGCAGCTTAATTCCGGGACAGGGAGGGCAGCCCCAGCATTTT. Amino acids: CASSLIPGQGGQPQHF.

This clone was seen only a few times. The rearrangement links TRBV2 to TRBJ2-1; TRBD2 might be the D (5 bases). V lost 8 bases and J lost 4, with 12 bases in between. CDR1 SNHLY and CDR2 FYNNEI come from the germline V gene. The CDR3 loop spans 13 amino acids. The CDR3 protein is CASHGSGYNEQFF. CDR3 nucleotide sequence: TGTGCCAGCCATGGTTCGGGGTACAATGAGCAGTTCTTC.

The rearrangement joins TRBV6-5 to TRBJ1-6; TRBD1 agrees at 8 bases. The V gene's germline CDR1 is MNHEY and CDR2 SVGAGI. This CDR3 has 15 residues. Germline trimming cut 7 bases from V and 5 bases from J; bases unmatched to any gene: 7. DNA of the CDR3: TGTGCCAGCACCGCGGCCAGGGGGCATAATTCACCCCTCCACTTT. Translation: CASTAARGHNSPLHF.

This clone was seen a single time. The chain combines TRBV6-2 or TRBV6-3 with TRBJ2-1, with D possibly matching TRBD1 (5 bases). In germline, CDR1 is MNHEY, CDR2 SVGEGT. The CDR3 loop spans 16 amino acids. The V and J ends lost 6 bases and 5 bases respectively, with 20 bases between them. The CDR3: CASSKRRVVMDNEQFF. DNA of the CDR3: TGTGCCAGCAGCAAACGCAGGGTAGTGATGGACAATGAGCAGTTCTTC.

The CDR3 here is CASIPRGGPYNEQFF. DNA for the CDR3: TGTGCCAGTATCCCTAGGGGAGGGCCGTATAATGAGCAGTTCTTC. The chain combines TRBV19 with TRBJ2-1, with 7 bases matching TRBD2. Germline V lookup: CDR1 LNHDA, CDR2 SQIVND (reference sequence). The CDR3 covers 15 residues. The V segment lost 7 bases and the J segment 7 bases; nucleotides outside the gene matches: 13.

V gene TRBV6-5 combines with J gene TRBJ1-1; possibly TRBD1 for D (5 bases). Per germline, CDR1 MNHEY and CDR2 SVGAGI. The V end lost 6 bases, the J end lost 0 bases, and 11 bases lay between the germline ends. The CDR3 consists of 14 residues. The CDR3 region is CASRKTVMNTEAFF. DNA for the CDR3: TGTGCCAGCAGGAAGACAGTTATGAACACTGAAGCTTTCTTT.

The chain carries TRBV6-4 and TRBJ1-2; D might be TRBD1 (5 bases). The V and J ends lost 6 bases and 4 bases respectively, with 15 bases between them. The germline V gene encodes CDR1 MRHNA and CDR2 SNTAGT. The CDR3 is 14 amino acids. The CDR3 bases are TGTGCCAGCAGGCGGGACGGAGGTTTCTATGGCTACACCTTC. Translated: CASRRDGGFYGYTF.

This clone was seen a few times. The chain is built from TRBV7-9 and TRBJ1-4; D unresolved. CDR1 and CDR2 from the germline V gene are SEHNR and FQNEAQ (reference sequence). V lost 5 bases, J lost 5 bases, and 15 bases lay in between. There are 15 residues in the CDR3. This CDR3 reads CASSAEGVLNEKLFF. Written as DNA, the CDR3 is TGTGCCAGCAGCGCCGAGGGAGTCCTAAATGAAAAACTGTTTTTT.

The chain employs TRBV7-3 and TRBJ1-1, with TRBD1 as a possible D gene (5 bases). CDR3 size: 16 residues. Germline lookup yields CDR1 SGHTA and CDR2 FQGTGA. The V end lost 2 bases, the J end lost 1 base, and 14 bases lay between the germline ends. This chain's CDR3 is CASSLLPPGGNTEAFF. The DNA for the CDR3 is TGTGCCAGCAGCTTACTCCCCCCGGGGGGGAACACTGAAGCTTTCTTT.

The V gene is TRBV5-1, the J gene TRBJ1-1, with TRBD1 as a possible D gene (5 bases). The CDR3 has 16 amino acids. The V end lost 10 bases, the J end lost 1 base, and 23 bases lay between the germline ends. Per germline, CDR1 SGHRS and CDR2 YFSETQ. CDR3: CAHKGLAGQANTEAFF. The CDR3 region has the DNA TGCGCCCATAAAGGGTTAGCAGGGCAAGCGAACACTGAAGCTTTCTTT.

This clone has at least ten counts. This chain uses TRBV7-2 with TRBJ2-7; 12 bases are a match to TRBD2. The CDR3 is 18 residues long. Germline trimming cut 2 bases from V and 1 base from J; bases unmatched to any gene: 9. Germline lookup yields CDR1 SGHTA and CDR2 FQGNSA. The CDR3 DNA sequence: TGTGCCAGCAGCTTAAGGTTAGGGACTAGCGGGTCATCCTACGAGCAGTACTTC. Residues: CASSLRLGTSGSSYEQYF.

The gene calls are TRBV7-2 and TRBJ2-3; D uncertain. This CDR3 is built from 13 residues. The V end lost 5 bases, the J end lost 0 bases, and 6 bases lay between the germline ends. Germline CDR1 and CDR2: SGHTA and FQGNSA. The CDR3 DNA sequence: TGTGCCAGCAGCAATCCTAGCACAGATACGCAGTATTTT. It yields the protein CASSNPSTDTQYF.

This clone was found a few times. Here the CDR3 DNA reads TGTGCCAGCAGCCGAGAGCGGGAGACTTTCACCGGGGAGCTGTTTTTT. Translation gives CASSRERETFTGELFF. The V gene is TRBV4-2, the J gene TRBJ2-2; 8 bases are shared with TRBD2. J gave up 4 bases and V 4 bases, and 8 bases lay outside the gene matches. Germline V gene data show CDR1 as LGHNA and CDR2 as YNFKEQ. This CDR3 spans 16 amino acids.

The chain recombines TRBV11-2 with TRBJ2-3, with 7 bases identical to TRBD2. The length of the CDR3 is 17 residues. Germline V gene lookup returns CDR1 SGHAT and CDR2 FQNNGV. Unmatched junction bases numbered 11, after V lost 4 bases and J lost 1 base. CDR3 amino acids: CASSSFQGAGRTDTQYF. CDR3 sequence (DNA): TGTGCCAGCAGCTCATTCCAGGGAGCGGGACGCACAGATACGCAGTATTTT.

The chain has TRBV6-5 and TRBJ2-7; 11 positions agree with TRBD2. V lost 6 bases, J lost 4 bases, and 8 bases stayed unmatched. The CDR3 loop spans 15 amino acids. From germline, CDR1 is MNHEY and CDR2 SVGAGI. The CDR3 sequence is CASRIALAGVYEQYF. The CDR3 nucleotides are TGTGCCAGCAGAATAGCACTAGCGGGAGTGTACGAGCAGTACTTC.

The rearrangement uses TRBV11-3 and TRBJ2-2; 10 nucleotides line up with TRBD2. CDR1 is SGHNT, CDR2 YENEEA, per germline. The trim removed 2 bases at V and 6 bases at J, leaving 9 bases unmatched. This CDR3 is built from 17 residues. The CDR3, as DNA: TGTGCCAGCAGCTTAATTCGGGCTAGCGGGAGTCCCGGGGAGCTGTTTTTT. Its protein product is CASSLIRASGSPGELFF.

The chain uses TRBV7-9 and TRBJ2-1, with 13 bases lining up with TRBD2. Germline CDR1 and CDR2: SEHNR and FQNEAQ (reference sequence). V shed 6 bases and J 10 bases; nucleotides not matched to a gene: 9. There are 15 residues in the CDR3. The CDR3 sequence is CASRSTGLAGDEQFF. The CDR3 DNA reads as TGTGCCAGCAGATCTACAGGACTAGCGGGAGACGAGCAGTTCTTC.

The genes are TRBV27 and TRBJ2-3; 8 positions agree with TRBD2. CDR3 length equals 14 residues. V gave up 1 base and J gave up 6 bases; unmatched junction bases: 3. Germline V CDR1 and CDR2: MNHEY, SMNVEV (reference sequence). CDR3 region: CASSLLAGPDTQYF. Here the CDR3 DNA reads TGTGCCAGCAGTTTATTAGCGGGACCGGATACGCAGTATTTT.